Shown below are 32 T cell receptor beta chains from a single sample sequenced in a study of early T cells in non-severe SARS-CoV-2 infection. TCRdb reanalysed the 5' RACE reads using MiXCR and keeps one entry per CDR3 protein. The sample has 97,000 or so distinct CDR3 sequences, approximately 9.9% seen once; the top ten hold around 4.7%. The sequences come from whole blood, collected at baseline. These receptors were collected from an adult who was a healthcare worker with PCR-confirmed SARS-CoV-2 infection or an uninfected control (not recorded which).

In this sample, this clonotype turned up a few times. V is TRBV20-1 and J is TRBJ2-3; D is ambiguous. Trimming took 7 bases from V and 3 from J, leaving 8 bases between them. The CDR3 is 11 amino acids. Germline V gene lookup returns CDR1 DFQATT and CDR2 SNEGSKA (reference sequence). The CDR3 region is CSDSRTDTQYF. The CDR3 DNA sequence: TGCAGTGATAGTAGAACAGATACGCAGTATTTT.

This clonotype was observed many times. The V call is TRBV4-1, the J call TRBJ1-2, with D possibly TRBD1 on 5 matching bases. V gave up 1 base and J gave up 8 bases, with 26 bases separating them. This CDR3 is built from 18 residues. CDR1 is MGHRA, CDR2 YSYEKL, per germline. The CDR3 here is CASSQGAQYGMGRGGYTF. In DNA, the CDR3 is TGCGCCAGCAGCCAAGGGGCTCAGTACGGGATGGGACGAGGAGGCTACACCTTC.

This clonotype was seen only a few times. The gene calls are TRBV7-9 and TRBJ1-2; 8 bases map to TRBD1. The germline CDR1 and CDR2 sequences are SEHNR and FQNEAQ (reference sequence). V shed 5 bases, J shed 2 bases, and the junction held 7 bases outside the gene matches. The CDR3 runs to 15 residues. The CDR3 nucleotides read TGTGCCAGCAGCAAGACTGGACAGGGAAACTATGGCTACACCTTC. Its translation is CASSKTGQGNYGYTF.

A word on this clonotype: One base away lies a much larger clone, so this may be a sequencing read error. This chain links TRBV3-1 with TRBJ2-7; maybe TRBD2 (5 bases). The length of the CDR3 is 13 residues. Looked up from germline, CDR1 is LGHDT and CDR2 is YNNKEL (reference sequence). The CDR3 is CASSLGDLYDQYF. DNA for the CDR3: TGTGCCAGCAGCCTGGGAGACCTCTACGATCAGTACTTC.

For this clonotype: A much larger clone lies a single base off, so this may be a read error. The chain combines TRBV10-3 with TRBJ1-1, with a weak D call TRBD1 (5 bases). V gave up 5 bases and J gave up 10 bases, with 20 bases separating them. The CDR3 consists of 14 residues. CDR1 and CDR2 from the germline V gene are ENHRY and SYGVKD. CDR3 protein: CAISLPGRVCTAFF. In nucleotides, the CDR3 is TGTGCCATCAGTCTACCGGGACGTGTATGTACAGCTTTCTTT.

This clonotype appeared many times. This chain uses TRBV6-5 with TRBJ2-1; the D gene is possibly TRBD2 (6 bases). Germline-derived CDR1 and CDR2 are MNHEY and SVGAGI. The CDR3 sequence is 12 residues long. V was cut by 5 bases and J by 9 bases, with 11 bases left in between. CDR3 bases: TGTGCCAGCAGTCAGCTAGCGAGTGAGCAGTTCTTC. It specifies CASSQLASEQFF.

This clonotype was observed at least ten times. The chain uses TRBV9 and TRBJ2-3, with no clear D. The ends were cut back, 4 bases at V and 6 bases at J, with 21 bases in the middle. Germline CDR1 is SGDLS and CDR2 is YYNGEE. This CDR3 is built from 16 residues. The CDR3 region is CASSLDNGGTSDTQYF. CDR3 nucleotide sequence: TGTGCCAGCAGCCTCGACAACGGCGGTACATCGGATACGCAGTATTTT.

Ten or more counts support this clonotype. The V gene is TRBV3-1, the J gene TRBJ2-2, with D perhaps TRBD1 (6 bases). The germline CDR1 and CDR2 sequences are LGHDT and YNNKEL (reference sequence). Trimming stripped 6 bases from V and 3 bases from J, with 11 bases between. The CDR3 is 14 amino acids. The CDR3 DNA reads as TGTGCCAGCAGTCGCAGGGGATACACCGGGGAGCTGTTTTTT. Amino acids: CASSRRGYTGELFF.

The rearrangement uses TRBV29-1 and TRBJ2-2; D not certain. The CDR3 totals 13 residues. Germline loops: CDR1 SQVTM, CDR2 ANQGSEA. Trimming stripped 3 bases from V and 5 bases from J, with 10 bases between. CDR3 sequence: CSVDSRNTGELFF. CDR3 DNA sequence: TGCAGCGTTGACAGCCGCAATACCGGGGAGCTGTTTTTT.

CDR3 protein: CASSEGGQPQHF. For the CDR3, the DNA is TGCGCCAGCAGTGAGGGAGGTCAGCCCCAGCATTTT. The chain links TRBV10-2 to TRBJ1-5; D gene unclear. There are 12 residues in the CDR3. Germline values: CDR1 WSHSY, CDR2 SAAADI. Between the trimmed V and J ends, which lost 2 bases and 6 bases, there was a span of 5 bases.

This clonotype was counted a few times. CDR3 sequence: CASSPMTGGFYEQYF. CDR3 nucleotides: TGTGCCAGCAGCCCCATGACAGGGGGCTTCTACGAGCAGTACTTC. The chain is built from TRBV11-2 and TRBJ2-7; TRBD1 aligns across 10 bases. Germline lookup yields CDR1 SGHAT and CDR2 FQNNGV. The CDR3 is 15 amino acids. V trimming: 5 bases; J trimming: 3 bases; junction bases outside the gene matches: 7.

The table lists this clonotype with a few counts. The chain links TRBV7-8 to TRBJ1-6, with D possibly being TRBD1 (5 bases). CDR1 is SGHVS, CDR2 FQNEAQ, per germline. Trimming left V 5 bases short and J 7 bases short, with 15 bases between. The CDR3 has 15 residues. The CDR3 reads CASSQHGNRNSPLHF. In DNA form, the CDR3 reads TGTGCCAGCAGCCAACATGGAAACAGGAATTCACCCCTCCACTTT.

The J gene is TRBJ2-2, the V gene TRBV7-9, with 8 bases lining up with TRBD1. The J segment lost 2 bases and the V segment lost 4 bases, leaving 3 bases of the junction unmatched. This CDR3 has 15 residues. CDR1 and CDR2 from the germline V gene are SEHNR and FQNEAQ (reference sequence). CDR3 protein: CASSSDRDNTGELFF. Here the CDR3 DNA reads TGTGCCAGCAGCTCGGACAGGGACAACACCGGGGAGCTGTTTTTT.

This clonotype was seen a few times. This chain links TRBV15 with TRBJ1-1; D gene ambiguous. Germline V gene data show CDR1 as LNHNV and CDR2 as YYDKDF (reference sequence). CDR3 size: 20 residues. Between the trimmed V and J ends, which lost 1 base and 1 base, there was a span of 25 bases. The CDR3 loop is CATSRAWFGRNRRQNTEAFF. As DNA, the CDR3 is TGTGCCACCAGCAGAGCGTGGTTTGGCAGGAATAGAAGACAGAACACTGAAGCTTTCTTT.

The V and J genes are TRBV10-3 and TRBJ2-1, with a possible D match to TRBD1 (5 bases). Trimming pared 0 bases from V and 6 bases from J, leaving 18 bases between. Germline CDR1 ENHRY, CDR2 SYGVKD. CDR3 length: 17 amino acids. The CDR3 protein is CAISESKRGQVLNEQFF. As DNA, the CDR3 is TGTGCCATCAGTGAGTCGAAAAGGGGTCAGGTACTCAATGAGCAGTTCTTC.

This clonotype was observed at least ten times. The chain is built from TRBV7-2 and TRBJ2-1; D gene uncertain. The CDR3 is 12 amino acids. Trimming took 3 bases from V and 10 from J, leaving 10 bases between them. Germline CDR1 SGHTA, CDR2 FQGNSA. Here the CDR3 reads CASSFHLGEQFF. In DNA, the CDR3 is TGTGCCAGCAGCTTTCATCTGGGGGAGCAGTTCTTC.

This clonotype has a count of ten or more. V and J are TRBV20-1 and TRBJ1-6; possible D gene TRBD1, 6 bases. In germline, CDR1 is DFQATT, CDR2 SNEGSKA (reference sequence). The V gene lost 6 bases and the J gene lost 7 bases, with 13 bases spanning the gap. CDR3 length equals 13 residues. CDR3 amino acids: CSATDRRNSPLHF. The CDR3 nucleotides are TGCAGTGCAACCGACAGGAGGAATTCACCCCTCCACTTT.

This clonotype was seen at least ten times. J is TRBJ2-7 and V is TRBV4-3; 9 bases are a match to TRBD2. The CDR3 totals 14 residues. Germline V gene sequence: CDR1 LGHNA, CDR2 YSLEER. With 1 base clipped from V and 2 bases from J, the junction kept 0 bases outside the gene matches. DNA of the CDR3: TGCGCCAGCAGCCAAGTAGCGGGGGCCTACGAGCAGTACTTC. Translated: CASSQVAGAYEQYF.

This clonotype was detected ten times or more. The rearrangement joins TRBV13 to TRBJ1-1; TRBD1 is a possible D gene (6 bases). The CDR3 runs 13 residues. V gave up 5 bases and J gave up 3 bases, with 10 bases separating them. In germline, CDR1 is PRHDT, CDR2 FYEKMQ (reference sequence). DNA for the CDR3: TGTGCCAGCAGCGGGCCAGGGGACACTGAAGCTTTCTTT. Its translation: CASSGPGDTEAFF.

This clonotype has just a few counts. This chain joins TRBV20-1 and TRBJ2-1; 10 bases fit TRBD2. Germline V lookup: CDR1 DFQATT, CDR2 SNEGSKA (reference sequence). The CDR3 consists of 11 residues. The V and J ends lost 5 bases and 16 bases, in that order; junction bases with no gene match: 8. The CDR3 is CSAESGRDPFF. CDR3 nucleotide sequence: TGCAGTGCTGAAAGCGGGAGGGACCCCTTCTTC.

The V and J genes are TRBV2 and TRBJ1-2; possible D gene TRBD1, 5 bases. Per the germline V gene, CDR1 is SNHLY and CDR2 is FYNNEI. The CDR3 runs to 15 residues. With 0 bases removed from V and 4 bases from J, the gap between germline ends came to 12 bases. The CDR3 region has the DNA TGTGCCAGCAGTGAAGCTACCGGGACCCCCTATGGCTACACCTTC. The encoded protein is CASSEATGTPYGYTF.

The rearrangement uses TRBV11-2 and TRBJ2-1; TRBD1 agrees at 9 bases. Germline assignment: CDR1 SGHAT and CDR2 FQNNGV. CDR3 size: 16 residues. The V gene end was trimmed by 5 bases and the J gene end by 10 bases; junction bases not matched to a gene: 15. CDR3 residues: CASSGTGGPSIKEQFF. The CDR3 coding sequence is TGTGCCAGCAGCGGTACAGGGGGCCCTAGTATTAAGGAGCAGTTCTTC.

This clonotype was counted ten times or more. This chain links TRBV20-1 with TRBJ1-5, with a tentative D call TRBD1 (6 bases). This CDR3 is 15 amino acids long. Germline V gene data show CDR1 as DFQATT and CDR2 as SNEGSKA (reference sequence). V was cut by 3 bases and J by 2 bases, with 14 bases left in between. The CDR3 protein is CSASPRGPGNQPQHF. The CDR3 DNA reads as TGCAGTGCTAGCCCTCGGGGGCCAGGCAATCAGCCCCAGCATTTT.

This chain uses TRBV9 with TRBJ2-6, with D possibly matching TRBD1 (6 bases). Trimming shortened V by 3 bases and J by 0 bases, and 13 bases separated the two germline ends. Germline CDR1 reads SGDLS; CDR2 reads YYNGEE. This CDR3 region has 17 residues. CDR3 DNA sequence: TGTGCCAGCAGCGAACTTGACAGGATCTCTGGGGCCAACGTCCTGACTTTC. Its translation: CASSELDRISGANVLTF.

The chain couples TRBV5-4 to TRBJ2-3, with D uncertain. The germline V gene has CDR1 SGHNT and CDR2 YYREEE (reference sequence). This CDR3 is built from 16 residues. V was cut by 0 bases and J by 0 bases, with 11 bases left in between. CDR3 DNA: TGTGCCAGCAGCTTGGGGCGGACCTCTAGCACAGATACGCAGTATTTT. Encoded protein: CASSLGRTSSTDTQYF.

The sample holds a few counts of this clonotype. The V and J genes are TRBV20-1 and TRBJ2-3; no clear D gene. This CDR3 spans 15 amino acids. Germline loops: CDR1 DFQATT, CDR2 SNEGSKA (reference sequence). V lost 3 bases to trimming and J lost 4 bases, with 17 bases between them. Written as DNA, the CDR3 is TGCAGTGCTAGTAGTACCCACCATCGGGCAGATACGCAGTATTTT. This gives the protein CSASSTHHRADTQYF.

This clonotype was detected many times. J is TRBJ1-1 and V is TRBV19; 7 bases fit TRBD1. The germline V gene has CDR1 LNHDA and CDR2 SQIVND (reference sequence). Trimming removed 3 bases from V and 5 bases from J; junction bases left unmatched: 3. CDR3 length: 13 residues. The CDR3 DNA reads TGTGCCAGTAGTATTGGCAGGGGGACTGAAGCTTTCTTT. This translates into CASSIGRGTEAFF.

The J gene is TRBJ1-1, the V gene TRBV6-2 or TRBV6-3; D is unclear. Trimming took off 6 bases at V and 1 base at J, with 15 bases between the two ends. This CDR3 has 15 amino acids. Germline V CDR1 and CDR2: MNHEY, SVGEGT. The DNA for the CDR3 is TGTGCCAGCAGCCCCCTCGGATTACGGAACACTGAAGCTTTCTTT. Protein product: CASSPLGLRNTEAFF.

This chain joins TRBV15 and TRBJ1-1; 8 bases align to TRBD1. The V and J ends lost 5 bases and 3 bases, in that order; junction bases with no gene match: 8. This CDR3 comprises 15 residues. The germline gives CDR1 LNHNV, CDR2 YYDKDF (reference sequence). The CDR3 coding sequence is TGTGCCACCAGCTTTGGAGGGACAGGTGACACTGAAGCTTTCTTT. It translates to CATSFGGTGDTEAFF.

This chain joins TRBV6-5 and TRBJ2-3, with D unclear. Germline CDR1 reads MNHEY; CDR2 reads SVGAGI. The CDR3 length is 13 residues. V was clipped by 4 bases and J by 0 bases, with 5 bases between them. CDR3 sequence (DNA): TGTGCCAGCAGTTCCTCTAGCACAGATACGCAGTATTTT. It codes for CASSSSSTDTQYF.

This clonotype was observed many times. This sequence joins TRBV7-2 and TRBJ2-7; possible D gene TRBD1, 6 bases. The CDR3 is made up of 13 amino acids. Trimming removed 6 bases from V and 2 bases from J, with 11 bases in between. Germline CDR1 reads SGHTA; CDR2 reads FQGNSA. The DNA of the CDR3 is TGTGCCAGCAGGACAGGATCTGCCTACGAGCAGTACTTC. Translation: CASRTGSAYEQYF.

The J gene is TRBJ2-1, the V gene TRBV19; D is unclear. The length of the CDR3 is 11 residues. The V end was cut by 4 bases, the J end by 8 bases, with 6 bases between. The germline V gene has CDR1 LNHDA and CDR2 SQIVND (reference sequence). This chain's CDR3 is CASSNTYEQFF. The CDR3 region has the DNA TGTGCCAGTAGTAACACCTATGAGCAGTTCTTC.